The present T cell receptor (beta chain) was sequenced within a study of cytomegalovirus exposure and HLA in healthy donors. Germline values: CDR1 LNHDA, CDR2 SQIVND (reference sequence). The V segment lost 10 bases and the J segment 0 bases; nucleotides outside the gene matches: 9. The CDR3 spans 14 residues. Primers included in the PCR were 60 Vbeta and 13 Jbeta primers. The data were produced by immunoSEQ multiplex PCR, yet TCRdb's version contains in-frame clones alone and is incomplete. The data show 170,000 or so clones, roughly 80% seen once. Note on this clone: Its target is unknown.

Study findings and constraints: As was reported, the classifier diagnosed cytomegalovirus status with high specificity and sensitivity.

This TCR derives from a boy aged 2 to 10 in good health and CMV-seronegative. This chain uses TRBV19 with TRBJ2-7; 7 bases align to TRBD1. Sequenced input: PBMCs. DNA of the CDR3: TGTGCCACCTCCCCGACAGGGAGCTCCTACGAGCAGTACTTC. This codes for CATSPTGSSYEQYF.